The rows below give T cell receptor beta chains drawn from one sample of a study of cytomegalovirus exposure and HLA in healthy donors. Using immunoSEQ multiplex PCR, the repertoire was profiled, and TCRdb retains in-frame clones only, with some absent. The sample contains 90,000 to 150,000 clones, around 79% of which appear only once. The sequenced sample consisted of PBMCs. These receptors all stem from a woman aged 25 to 45 in good health and CMV-seropositive. The CDR3 runs from the conserved cysteine through the conserved F or W. The D gene is left open where the match is weak. Clone size is not always given. Where it is, it says once, few, many or a class for expanded clones.

clone size	CDR3 length	D gene	J gene	V gene	CDR3 DNA	CDR3 protein
NA	14	NA	TRBJ1-4	TRBV28	TGTGCCAGCAGAACTACCGGGGTACCCGAAAAACTGTTTTTT	CASRTTGVPEKLFF
NA	13	NA	TRBJ1-2	TRBV2	TGTGCCAGCAGTAGGCCCGGACAGTCGGGCTACACCTTC	CASSRPGQSGYTF
NA	14	TRBD1	TRBJ1-1	TRBV6-1	TGTGCCAGCGACAGGGGACAGGGGAACACTGAAGCTTTCTTT	CASDRGQGNTEAFF
NA	16	TRBD1	TRBJ2-1	TRBV28	TGTGCCAGCAGTTTAACCTCCTTAGGGGGCAGGAATGAGCAGTTCTTC	CASSLTSLGGRNEQFF
NA	15	TRBD1	TRBJ1-2	TRBV18	TGTGCCAGCTCACGACCGGGACAGGGGTACTATGGCTACACCTTC	CASSRPGQGYYGYTF
once	15	TRBD1	TRBJ1-6	TRBV7-2	TGTGCCAGCACCAGCAGGGGGCGCGGTAATTCACCCCTCCACTTT	CASTSRGRGNSPLHF
NA	12	NA	TRBJ2-7	TRBV5-1	TGCGCCAGCAGCCAGGGGGGCTACGAGCAGTACTTC	CASSQGGYEQYF
NA	16	NA	TRBJ2-5	TRBV5-1	TGCGCCAGCAGCAGAACAGGGAATGGGGTTCAAGAGACCCAGTACTTC	CASSRTGNGVQETQYF
NA	15	NA	TRBJ2-5	TRBV7-2	TGTGCCAGCAGCCCCCTTAGACAGTTCCAAGAGACCCAGTACTTC	CASSPLRQFQETQYF
NA	15	TRBD1	TRBJ1-1	TRBV11-1	TGTGCCAGCAGCCCCTGGACAGGGATGAACACTGAAGCTTTCTTT	CASSPWTGMNTEAFF
NA	15	TRBD2	TRBJ2-5	TRBV5-5	TGTGCCAGCAGTTACGACCTAGCGGGAGGGGGGACCCAGTACTTC	CASSYDLAGGGTQYF
NA	18	TRBD1	TRBJ1-2	TRBV28	TGTGCCAGCAGTCCATTGCCGGGACAGGGGTTTACCTCTCGTGGCTACACCTTC	CASSPLPGQGFTSRGYTF
NA	14	NA	TRBJ1-1	TRBV9	TGTGCCAGCAGCGCCACATGGGGGGAAACTGAAGCTTTCTTT	CASSATWGETEAFF
few	13	NA	TRBJ1-6	TRBV27	TGTGCCAGCAGCCCCCAGGAAAATTCACCCCTCCACTTT	CASSPQENSPLHF
NA	18	NA	TRBJ2-2	TRBV19	TGTGCCAGTACCCCCCGGGCGGGGCCTCTGGGAAACACCGGGGAGCTGTTTTTT	CASTPRAGPLGNTGELFF
NA	15	NA	TRBJ2-7	TRBV6-6	TGTGCCAGCAGTGATCCGGGCCTGAGGGCCCACGAGCAGTACTTC	CASSDPGLRAHEQYF
NA	18	TRBD2	TRBJ2-7	TRBV28	TGTGCCAGCAGTTTATACGGCGGCGGGCTAGCGGGGAAAAACGAGCAGTACTTC	CASSLYGGGLAGKNEQYF
NA	18	TRBD2	TRBJ2-7	TRBV4-1	TGCGCCAGCAGCCATACCACCATGGTCGGCGGGGGGAGTTACGAGCAGTACTTC	CASSHTTMVGGGSYEQYF
NA	16	NA	TRBJ2-3	TRBV27	TGTGCCAGCAGTCCCTCACTTCCCCGGTACACAGATACGCAGTATTTT	CASSPSLPRYTDTQYF
NA	18	TRBD2	TRBJ2-3	TRBV7-2	TGCGCCAGCAGCAAATTAGCGGGGGGGCACTTGGACACAGATACGCAGTATTTT	CASSKLAGGHLDTDTQYF
NA	15	NA	TRBJ1-5	TRBV4-3	TGCGCCAGCAGCCAAGCGCGGGGGTTGAGTCAGCCCCAGCATTTT	CASSQARGLSQPQHF
NA	14	NA	TRBJ2-7	TRBV5-1	TGCGCCAGCAGCTCGACCGGGACTTCCTACGAGCAGTACTTC	CASSSTGTSYEQYF
NA	15	TRBD1	TRBJ1-4	TRBV7-2	TGTGCCAGCAGCCTCAAGACAGGGTGGGATGAAAAACTGTTTTTT	CASSLKTGWDEKLFF
NA	12	NA	TRBJ2-5	TRBV5-1	TGCGCCAGCAGCTTCCCACAAGAGACCCAGTACTTC	CASSFPQETQYF
NA	15	TRBD1	TRBJ2-5	TRBV15	TGTGCCACCAGCAGCATCTCAGGGGGCGGAGAGACCCAGTACTTC	CATSSISGGGETQYF
few	13	NA	TRBJ1-1	TRBV14	TGTGCCAGCAGCCTCGGTCGGGTAACTGAAGCTTTCTTT	CASSLGRVTEAFF
NA	13	NA	TRBJ1-6	TRBV7-7	TGTGCCAGCAGCGACACACAGGGCTCACCCCTCCACTTT	CASSDTQGSPLHF
NA	17	TRBD2	TRBJ2-5	TRBV27	TGTGCCAGCAGTGTCGTTAAGTTTTCGGGGGGGCCGGAGACCCAGTACTTC	CASSVVKFSGGPETQYF
NA	14	NA	TRBJ1-1	TRBV15	TGTGCCACCAGCAGACAACGACGAGGGACTGAAGCTTTCTTT	CATSRQRRGTEAFF
NA	14	NA	TRBJ1-4	TRBV4-3	TGCGCCAGCAGTGTGGGCCTGCACGATGAAAAACTGTTTTTT	CASSVGLHDEKLFF
NA	14	NA	TRBJ1-1	TRBV13	TGTGCCAGCAGCCGTTCGACCCAGGGAAGGGGAGCTTTCTTT	CASSRSTQGRGAFF
NA	15	NA	TRBJ1-3	TRBV6-1	TGTGCCAGCAGTGCCAGGGGTACCACTGGAAACACCATATATTTT	CASSARGTTGNTIYF
NA	14	TRBD2	TRBJ2-1	TRBV7-9	TGTGCCAGCAGCTCCCCGGGAGGGCGTTTTGAGCAGTTCTTC	CASSSPGGRFEQFF
NA	14	NA	TRBJ1-1	TRBV7-2	TGTGCCAGCAGCTTCCGACACCTGAACACTGAAGCTTTCTTT	CASSFRHLNTEAFF
NA	16	TRBD2	TRBJ2-5	TRBV7-2	TGTGCCAGCAGCTTGGGACTAGCGGGGGGCGAAGAGACCCAGTACTTC	CASSLGLAGGEETQYF
NA	12	NA	TRBJ2-3	TRBV14	TGTGCCAGCAGCGCCGGGGGAGATACGCAGTATTTT	CASSAGGDTQYF
NA	11	TRBD1	TRBJ1-4	TRBV20-1	TGCAGTGCCTCGGACAGGGAAAAACTGTTTTTT	CSASDREKLFF
NA	15	NA	TRBJ1-6	TRBV2	TGTGCCAGCAGTGAATCAGGGCGGGGGGGATCGCCCCTCCACTTT	CASSESGRGGSPLHF
NA	13	TRBD2	TRBJ2-3	TRBV14	TGTGCCAGCAGCCACGCGGGGGGGGATACGCAGTATTTT	CASSHAGGDTQYF
few	14	TRBD2	TRBJ2-1	TRBV5-1	TGCGCCAGCAGCCCCGGACTAGCGGGGGGTGAGCAGTTCTTC	CASSPGLAGGEQFF
NA	18	NA	TRBJ1-6	TRBV28	TGTGCCAGCCGAACCGACCGGCAGGCTCAGGATTATAATTCACCCCTCCACTTT	CASRTDRQAQDYNSPLHF
NA	16	NA	TRBJ1-1	TRBV4-1	TGCGCCAGCAGCCAAGACTCCCGGCGGATAGGCACTGAAGCTTTCTTT	CASSQDSRRIGTEAFF
NA	14	TRBD2	TRBJ2-1	TRBV5-5	TGTGCCAGCACCCCGGGGGGGAACTACAATGAGCAGTTCTTC	CASTPGGNYNEQFF
NA	16	TRBD1	TRBJ1-1	TRBV5-1	TGCGCCAGCAACAAGGGGACAGGGGGTCGAAACACTGAAGCTTTCTTT	CASNKGTGGRNTEAFF
NA	13	NA	TRBJ2-1	TRBV7-9	TGTGCCAGCAGTTTGCAGGTTCATGATGAGCAGTTCTTC	CASSLQVHDEQFF
NA	14	NA	TRBJ1-2	TRBV6-1	TGTGCCATCCCGACTACAGGGTTTTACTATGGCTACACCTTC	CAIPTTGFYYGYTF
NA	15	NA	TRBJ1-1	TRBV5-4	TGTGCCAGCAGCTTACAGGGACGGTTAGACACTGAAGCTTTCTTT	CASSLQGRLDTEAFF
NA	14	NA	TRBJ2-1	TRBV4-2	TGTGCCAGCAGCCAAATCCTGGGGGCCAATGAGCAGTTCTTC	CASSQILGANEQFF
NA	15	NA	TRBJ2-2	TRBV27	TGTGCCAGCAGTTTAACTCGACTCGTCAACGGGGAGCTGTTTTTT	CASSLTRLVNGELFF
NA	15	NA	TRBJ1-6	TRBV4-1	TGCGCCAGCAGCCCCTACCACAGGGAGAATTCACCCCTCCACTTT	CASSPYHRENSPLHF
NA	13	NA	TRBJ2-7	TRBV5-1	TGCGCCAGCAGCAAAGACAGGTCCTACGAGCAGTACTTC	CASSKDRSYEQYF
NA	12	NA	TRBJ1-2	TRBV5-1	TGCGCCAGCAGCCTTAGAGGGTCCGGCTACACCTTC	CASSLRGSGYTF
NA	13	NA	TRBJ1-4	TRBV29-1	TGCAGCATAGCGGGGGGGACTAATGAAAAACTGTTTTTT	CSIAGGTNEKLFF
NA	14	TRBD1	TRBJ2-7	TRBV6-6	TGTGCCAGCAGTTACTCGAGGGACAGCTACGAGCAGTACTTC	CASSYSRDSYEQYF
NA	14	NA	TRBJ2-2	TRBV27	TGTGCCAGCAGTTTAATTGGAGGGGCCGGGGAGCTGTTTTTT	CASSLIGGAGELFF
NA	15	NA	TRBJ2-1	TRBV9	TGTGCCAGCAGCGTAGGGGGGGGCCGAGGCAATGAGCAGTTCTTC	CASSVGGGRGNEQFF
NA	15	TRBD2	TRBJ2-5	TRBV7-7	TGTGCCAGCAGCTTAGGCGGGGGGGCCGGTGAGACCCAGTACTTC	CASSLGGGAGETQYF